This is a list of T cell receptor beta chains from one sample in a study of blood T cell repertoires in COVID-19. The repertoire was sequenced with immunoSEQ multiplex PCR; TCRdb's copy has only in-frame clones and lacks some. The table includes 20,000 to 25,000 clones, about nine tenths detected once. The sample consisted of peripheral blood. The origin of the receptors is a woman between 70 and 85 years old with active COVID-19. CDR3s include the opening cysteine and the closing phenylalanine or tryptophan. Each record gives: J gene, clone size, V gene, D gene, CDR3 DNA, CDR3 protein. D genes are given only for firm matches. Not all rows give a size; the values are once, few, many and, for expanded clones, a class.

TRBJ2-1 | . | TRBV28 | . | TGTGCCAGCAGTTTCCCGCGGGGTTACAATGAGCAGTTCTTC | CASSFPRGYNEQFF
TRBJ1-1 | once | TRBV7-8 | . | TGTGCCAGCAGCTTAGTGGCGGGGGGGAACACTGAAGCTTTCTTT | CASSLVAGGNTEAFF
TRBJ2-1 | . | TRBV19 | TRBD2 | TGTGCCAGTAGCATAGGGCTAGCGGGCAATGAGCAGTTCTTC | CASSIGLAGNEQFF
TRBJ1-5 | . | TRBV28 | . | TGTGCCAGCAGTACTCCTGGTAATCAGCCCCAGCATTTT | CASSTPGNQPQHF
TRBJ1-2 | . | TRBV3-1/TRBV3-2 | . | TGTGCCAGCAGCCAAGGGGCAGACGGCTACACCTTC | CASSQGADGYTF
TRBJ1-2 | . | TRBV7-9 | . | TGTGCCAGCAGCTTAGATACGGGGTATGGCTACACCTTC | CASSLDTGYGYTF
TRBJ1-4 | . | TRBV15 | . | TGTGCCACCAGCAATCAGGTTCCTTCCAAACTGTTTTTT | CATSNQVPSKLFF
TRBJ1-4 | . | TRBV7-2 | . | TGTGCCAGCAGCCTGATCGGACAGAAACTGTTTTTT | CASSLIGQKLFF
TRBJ2-1 | . | TRBV5-1 | . | TGCGCCAGCAGCAGAGACATCGAGCAGTTCTTC | CASSRDIEQFF
TRBJ2-3 | . | TRBV19 | TRBD2 | TGTGCCAGTAGACTAGCGGGGGGAACAGATACGCAGTATTTT | CASRLAGGTDTQYF
TRBJ2-4 | . | TRBV28 | . | TGTGCCAGCAGTCTGAGGACAGTAGCCAAAAACATTCAGTACTTC | CASSLRTVAKNIQYF
TRBJ2-1 | . | TRBV28 | . | TGTGCCAGCAGCCCACGGGGGGCCGACTACAATGAGCAGTTCTTC | CASSPRGADYNEQFF
TRBJ1-1 | . | TRBV7-8 | . | TGTGCCAGCAGCCACGACAGCCGCATGAACACTGAAGCTTTCTTT | CASSHDSRMNTEAFF
TRBJ1-2 | . | TRBV3-1/TRBV3-2 | . | TGTGCCAGCAGCCGGCGGGGGGAAACTGGCTACACCTTC | CASSRRGETGYTF
TRBJ1-1 | . | TRBV7-2 | . | TGTGCCAGCAGCTTCGAGAGGAACACTGAAGCTTTCTTT | CASSFERNTEAFF
TRBJ2-1 | . | TRBV11-2 | . | TGTGCCAGCAGCTCCGGTGGTGAGCAGTTCTTC | CASSSGGEQFF
TRBJ1-5 | . | TRBV28 | . | TGTGCCAGCAGTTTATCAGGGGATGGCAATCAGCCCCAGCATTTT | CASSLSGDGNQPQHF
TRBJ2-1 | . | TRBV11-2 | . | TGTGCCAGCAGCAATTCATTCGCGGGGCTCTACAATGAGCAGTTCTTC | CASSNSFAGLYNEQFF
TRBJ2-4 | few | TRBV19 | TRBD1 | TGTGCCACAGGGACAGGGGGCTCCCCCCAAAACATTCAGTACTTC | CATGTGGSPQNIQYF
TRBJ2-3 | . | TRBV4-3 | . | TGCGCCAGCAGCCAAGGCTGGGTCCGGGGTTGGGATACGCAGTATTTT | CASSQGWVRGWDTQYF